This is a list of T cell receptor beta chains from one sample in a study of T-cell reconstitution after alpha-beta-depleted transplantation in children. MiXCR was run by TCRdb on the PCR reads, yielding one entry per CDR3 protein. The sample has 450,000 to 700,000 distinct CDR3 sequences, over 20% seen once. Source: PBMCs, taken before TCRalphabeta/CD19-depleted stem cell transplant. The receptors were gathered from a boy in the first two years of life with Wiskott-Aldrich syndrome, due to receive a stem cell transplant. Both conserved end residues are part of each CDR3.

V,CDR3
TRBV20-1,CSASPGLAF
TRBV20-1,CRGPNTEAFF
TRBV10-2,CASSEPGTEFGLEQYF
TRBV30,CAWRWGTDTQYF
TRBV12-3/TRBV12-4,CASSLIPGGPGNEQFF
TRBV20-1,CSAQRDPTRNEQFF
TRBV10-3,CAISEFRGIGETQYF
TRBV10-3,CAISGIAGVETQYF
TRBV4-1,CASSQVEGAGQPQHF
TRBV7-6,CASSLEGFGLAGAEQYF
TRBV29-1,CSVGQGAVTEAFF
TRBV5-1,CASRPGTEYNEQFF
TRBV15,CATSKPGQGSYTF
TRBV7-7,CASSLGSGRDHEQYF
TRBV5-1,CASSFSSGSGWNEQYF
TRBV9,CASSGPGHTTDTQYF
TRBV24-1,CATSPTGVQPQHF
TRBV12-3/TRBV12-4,CASSSSAISGNTIYF
TRBV24-1,CATSVGQGGDTQYF
TRBV5-1,CASSFRWSTEAFF
TRBV7-8,CASSLVAGGHNQPQHF
TRBV12-3/TRBV12-4,CASREGQAGEKLFF
TRBV5-1,CASSFTSSYEQYF
TRBV3-1,CASSNTGRDGQPQHF
TRBV7-9,CASSSGLAGAYYNEQFF
TRBV20-1,CSAFDSPDRGRFHEKLFF
TRBV12-3/TRBV12-4,CASSSTGKSYEQYF
TRBV5-1,CASSFRVGETQYF
TRBV5-5,CASSLIPGASGANVLTF
TRBV18,CASSRSGTSGREQYF
TRBV7-2,CASSLMASGVYNEQFF
TRBV20-1,CSAQQGWPYEQYF
TRBV7-2,CASSHQRGQETQYF
TRBV18,CASSPGLAADYEQYF
TRBV12-3/TRBV12-4,CASSRAGVTYEQYF
TRBV5-1,CASAGNEQFF
TRBV5-1,CASSLMSAGYGYTF
TRBV5-1,CASQRTYSGSPLHF
TRBV12-3/TRBV12-4,CASSLSGAGRAQYF
TRBV7-2,CASSKWDSANEQFF
TRBV29-1,CSATGTGSYEQYF